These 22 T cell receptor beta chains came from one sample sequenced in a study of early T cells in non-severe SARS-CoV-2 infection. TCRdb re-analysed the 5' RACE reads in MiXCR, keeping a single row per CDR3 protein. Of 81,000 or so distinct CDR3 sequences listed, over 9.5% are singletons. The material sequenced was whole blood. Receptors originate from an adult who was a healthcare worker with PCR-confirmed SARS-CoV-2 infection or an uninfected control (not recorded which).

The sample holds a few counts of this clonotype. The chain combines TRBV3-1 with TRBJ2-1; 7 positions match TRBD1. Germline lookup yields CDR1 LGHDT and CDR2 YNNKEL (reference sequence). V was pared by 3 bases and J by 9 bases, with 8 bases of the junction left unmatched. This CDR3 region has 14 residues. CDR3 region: CASSHARQGVEQFF. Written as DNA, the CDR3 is TGTGCCAGCAGCCATGCTCGACAGGGCGTTGAGCAGTTCTTC.

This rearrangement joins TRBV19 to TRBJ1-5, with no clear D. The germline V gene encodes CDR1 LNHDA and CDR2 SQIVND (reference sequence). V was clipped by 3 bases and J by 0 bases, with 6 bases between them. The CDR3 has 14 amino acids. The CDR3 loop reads CASSMSSSNQPQHF. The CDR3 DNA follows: TGTGCCAGTAGTATGAGCAGTAGCAATCAGCCCCAGCATTTT.

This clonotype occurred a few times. CDR3: CASSRAMAGYNEQFF. The CDR3, as DNA: TGTGCCAGCAGCCGTGCGATGGCGGGGTACAATGAGCAGTTCTTC. The chain carries TRBV7-3 and TRBJ2-1; D may be TRBD2 (6 bases). CDR3 size: 15 residues. From germline, CDR1 is SGHTA and CDR2 FQGTGA. Between the trimmed V and J ends, which lost 5 bases and 4 bases, there was a span of 15 bases.

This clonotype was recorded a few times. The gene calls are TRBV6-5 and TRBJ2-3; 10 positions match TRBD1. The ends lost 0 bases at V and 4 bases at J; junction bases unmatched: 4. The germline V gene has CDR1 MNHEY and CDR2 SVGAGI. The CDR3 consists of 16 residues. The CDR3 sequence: CASSYSRQGAADTQYF. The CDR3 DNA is TGTGCCAGCAGTTACTCGAGACAGGGGGCAGCAGATACGCAGTATTTT.

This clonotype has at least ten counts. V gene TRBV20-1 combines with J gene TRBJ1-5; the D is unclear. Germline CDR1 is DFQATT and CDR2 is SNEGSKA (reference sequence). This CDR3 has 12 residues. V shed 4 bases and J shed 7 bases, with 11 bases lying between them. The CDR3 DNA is TGCAGTGCTAAAAGGGATCCCCAGCCCCAGCATTTT. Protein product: CSAKRDPQPQHF.

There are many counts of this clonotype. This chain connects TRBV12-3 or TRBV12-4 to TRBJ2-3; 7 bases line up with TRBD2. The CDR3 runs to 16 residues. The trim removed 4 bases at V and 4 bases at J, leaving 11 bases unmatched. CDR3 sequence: CASSSSGGGPADTQYF. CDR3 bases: TGTGCCAGCAGTTCCTCGGGGGGAGGGCCTGCAGATACGCAGTATTTT.

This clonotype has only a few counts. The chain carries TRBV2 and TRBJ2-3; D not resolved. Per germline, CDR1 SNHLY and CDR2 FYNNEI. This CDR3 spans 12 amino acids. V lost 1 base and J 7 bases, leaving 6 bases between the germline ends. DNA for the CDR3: TGTGCCAGCAGTGAAGAGGCCTATACGCAGTATTTT. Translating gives CASSEEAYTQYF. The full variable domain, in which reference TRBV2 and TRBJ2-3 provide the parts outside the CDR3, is EPEVTQTPSHQVTQMGQEVILRCVPISNHLYFYWYRQILGQKVEFLVSFYNNEISEKSEIFDDQFSVERPDGSNFTLKIRSTKLEDSAMYFCASSEEAYTQYFGPGTRLTVL.

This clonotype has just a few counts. CDR3 in amino acids: CSVDPSSADTQYF. As DNA, the CDR3 is TGCAGCGTTGACCCTTCTTCAGCAGATACGCAGTATTTT. The J gene is TRBJ2-3, the V gene TRBV29-1; D not resolved. Germline CDR1 SQVTM, CDR2 ANQGSEA. The CDR3 totals 13 residues. V lost 3 bases and J lost 4, with 11 bases in between.

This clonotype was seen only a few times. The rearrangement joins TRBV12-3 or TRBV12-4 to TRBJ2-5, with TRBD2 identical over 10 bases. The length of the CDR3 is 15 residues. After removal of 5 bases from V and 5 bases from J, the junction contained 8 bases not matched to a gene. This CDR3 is CASSPWTSGYETQYF. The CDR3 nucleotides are TGTGCCAGCAGTCCTTGGACTAGCGGTTACGAGACCCAGTACTTC.

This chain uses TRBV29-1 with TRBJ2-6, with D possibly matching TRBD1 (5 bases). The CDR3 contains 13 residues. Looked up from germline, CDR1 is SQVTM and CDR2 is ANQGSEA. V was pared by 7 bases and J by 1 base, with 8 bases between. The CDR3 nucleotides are TGCAGCGCCAGGGTGTCTGGGGCCAACGTCCTGACTTTC. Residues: CSARVSGANVLTF.

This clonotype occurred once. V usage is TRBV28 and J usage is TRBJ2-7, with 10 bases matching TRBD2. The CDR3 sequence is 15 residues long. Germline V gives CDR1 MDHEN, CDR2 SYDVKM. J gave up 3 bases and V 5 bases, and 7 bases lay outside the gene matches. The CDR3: CASSTPSSGSYEQYF. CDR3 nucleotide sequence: TGTGCCAGCAGTACCCCTTCTAGCGGGAGCTACGAGCAGTACTTC.

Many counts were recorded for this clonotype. The CDR3 protein is CASSLEGGIGTDTQYF. The CDR3 DNA sequence: TGCGCCAGCAGCTTGGAGGGCGGGATCGGGACAGATACGCAGTATTTT. The chain combines TRBV5-1 with TRBJ2-3; the D gene is possibly TRBD2 (6 bases). Germline CDR1 reads SGHRS; CDR2 reads YFSETQ. CDR3 size: 16 residues. V gave up 0 bases and J gave up 3 bases, with 14 bases separating them.

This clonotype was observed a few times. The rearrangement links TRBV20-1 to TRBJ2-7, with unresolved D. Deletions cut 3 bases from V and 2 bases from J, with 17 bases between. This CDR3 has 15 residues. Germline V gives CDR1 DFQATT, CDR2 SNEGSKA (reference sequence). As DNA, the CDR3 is TGCAGTGCTAGTCGGCAGCGATTAATGACCTACGAGCAGTACTTC. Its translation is CSASRQRLMTYEQYF.

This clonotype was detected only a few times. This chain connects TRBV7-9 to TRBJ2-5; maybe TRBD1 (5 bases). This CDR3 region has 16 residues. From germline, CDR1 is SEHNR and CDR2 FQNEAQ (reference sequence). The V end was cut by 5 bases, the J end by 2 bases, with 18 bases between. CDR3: CASSPWGSRPQETQYF. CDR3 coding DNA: TGTGCCAGCAGCCCCTGGGGCTCCCGCCCGCAAGAGACCCAGTACTTC.

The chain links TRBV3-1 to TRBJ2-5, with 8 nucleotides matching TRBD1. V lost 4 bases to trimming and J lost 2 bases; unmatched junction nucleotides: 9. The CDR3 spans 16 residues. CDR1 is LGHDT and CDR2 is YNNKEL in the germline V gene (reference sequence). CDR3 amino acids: CASSLPSGTGQETQYF. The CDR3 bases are TGTGCCAGCAGCCTCCCGTCCGGGACAGGACAAGAGACCCAGTACTTC.

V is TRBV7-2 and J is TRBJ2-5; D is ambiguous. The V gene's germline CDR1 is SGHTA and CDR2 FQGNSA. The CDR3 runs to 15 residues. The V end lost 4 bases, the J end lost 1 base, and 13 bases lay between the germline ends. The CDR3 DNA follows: TGTGCCAGCAGCTACACCCGGAGTAGCCAAGAGACCCAGTACTTC. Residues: CASSYTRSSQETQYF.

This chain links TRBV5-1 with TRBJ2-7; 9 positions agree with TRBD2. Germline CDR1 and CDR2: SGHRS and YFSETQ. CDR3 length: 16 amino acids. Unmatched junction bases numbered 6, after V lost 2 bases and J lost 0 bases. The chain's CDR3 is CASSFGGLANSYEQYF. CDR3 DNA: TGCGCCAGCAGCTTCGGCGGACTAGCGAACTCCTACGAGCAGTACTTC.

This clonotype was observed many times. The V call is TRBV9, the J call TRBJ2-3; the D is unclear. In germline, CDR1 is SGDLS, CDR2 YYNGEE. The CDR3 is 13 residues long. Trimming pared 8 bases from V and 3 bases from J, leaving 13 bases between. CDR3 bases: TGTGCCAGGGCCCCCGGAGAGACAGATACGCAGTATTTT. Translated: CARAPGETDTQYF.

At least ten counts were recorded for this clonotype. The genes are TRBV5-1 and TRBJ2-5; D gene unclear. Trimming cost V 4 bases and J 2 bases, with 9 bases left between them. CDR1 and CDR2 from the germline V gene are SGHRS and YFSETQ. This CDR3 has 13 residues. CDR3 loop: CASSQLRQETQYF. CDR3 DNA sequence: TGCGCCAGCAGCCAACTAAGGCAAGAGACCCAGTACTTC.

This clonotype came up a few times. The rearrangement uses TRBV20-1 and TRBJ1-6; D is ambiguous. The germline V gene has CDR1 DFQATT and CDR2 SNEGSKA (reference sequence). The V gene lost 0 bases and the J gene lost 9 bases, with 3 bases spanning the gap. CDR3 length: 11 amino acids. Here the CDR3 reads CSAREGSPLHF. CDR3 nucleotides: TGCAGTGCTAGAGAGGGTTCACCCCTCCACTTT.

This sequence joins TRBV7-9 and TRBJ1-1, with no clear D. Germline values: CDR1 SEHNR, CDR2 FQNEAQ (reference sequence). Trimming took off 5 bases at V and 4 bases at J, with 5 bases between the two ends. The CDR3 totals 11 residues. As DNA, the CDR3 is TGTGCCAGCAGCCCCTTCACTGAAGCTTTCTTT. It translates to CASSPFTEAFF.

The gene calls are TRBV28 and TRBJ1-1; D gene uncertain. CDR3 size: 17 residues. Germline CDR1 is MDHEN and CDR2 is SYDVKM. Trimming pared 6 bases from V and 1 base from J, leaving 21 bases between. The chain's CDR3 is CASSVFIPPGKNTEAFF. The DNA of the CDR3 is TGTGCCAGCAGCGTGTTCATTCCCCCGGGAAAGAACACTGAAGCTTTCTTT.